The 24 T cell receptor beta chains reported below all come from one sample, sequenced in a study of blood T cells in healthy people across ages. The use of a sample-barcoded 5' primer and a J-beta primer mix characterized a second PCR of roughly 7 to 11 cycles. TCRdb passed the 5' RACE reads through MiXCR, listing each CDR3 protein once. Here the sample spans about 800,000 distinct CDR3 sequences, roughly 25% being singletons. These same records also appear under a second study, on T cells of mothers and their children.

Material for sequencing was blood. The receptor set was obtained from a boy aged 5-17 years in good health.

This clonotype came up a few times. V usage is TRBV7-6 and J usage is TRBJ2-3; TRBD2 matches 8 bases. Germline V gene lookup returns CDR1 SGHVS and CDR2 FNYEAQ. V lost 7 bases, J lost 0 bases, and 9 bases stayed unmatched. The CDR3 is made up of 16 amino acids. The CDR3 nucleotides are TGTGCCAGCATCCCTGGGAGCGGGGGCAGCACAGATACGCAGTATTTT. As protein: CASIPGSGGSTDTQYF.

This clonotype was found a few times. This sequence joins TRBV20-1 and TRBJ2-7, with 8 bases that match TRBD2. CDR3 size: 16 residues. J was trimmed by 5 bases and V by 0 bases; bases with no gene match: 12. Germline CDR1 is DFQATT and CDR2 is SNEGSKA (reference sequence). Here the CDR3 DNA reads TGCAGTGCTAGAGATGTGGTGGGACTAGAGTCCCACGAGCAGTACTTC. Translation gives CSARDVVGLESHEQYF.

The chain combines TRBV13 with TRBJ2-7, with unresolved D. This CDR3 has 14 amino acids. V lost 6 bases and J 0 bases, leaving 12 bases between the germline ends. The germline CDR1 and CDR2 sequences are PRHDT and FYEKMQ (reference sequence). As DNA, the CDR3 is TGTGCCAGCAGGCAGAGCTCTAGCTCCTACGAGCAGTACTTC. Its protein is CASRQSSSSYEQYF. The entire variable domain, with the rest obtained from reference TRBV13 and TRBJ2-7, is as follows: AAGVIQSPRHLIKEKRETATLKCYPIPRHDTVYWYQQGPGQDPQFLISFYEKMQSDKGSIPDRFSAQQFSDYHSELNMSSLELGDSALYFCASRQSSSSYEQYFGPGTRLTVT.

This clonotype has more than one count but fewer than ten. This chain joins TRBV20-1 and TRBJ2-6; 9 bases agree with TRBD1. CDR3 length: 18 residues. The V gene's germline CDR1 is DFQATT and CDR2 SNEGSKA (reference sequence). The V gene end was trimmed by 3 bases and the J gene end by 3 bases; junction bases not matched to a gene: 12. CDR3 region: CSASPGTGSTFGANVLTF. For the CDR3, the DNA is TGCAGTGCTAGTCCCGGGACAGGGAGCACCTTTGGGGCCAACGTCCTGACTTTC.

This clonotype has a handful of counts. The chain carries TRBV7-9 and TRBJ2-5, with 10 positions matching TRBD1. The length of the CDR3 is 16 residues. The germline CDR1 and CDR2 sequences are SEHNR and FQNEAQ (reference sequence). Trimming cost V 1 base and J 2 bases; bases outside gene matches: 4. The CDR3 here is CASSLVGDRGQETQYF. CDR3 sequence (DNA): TGTGCCAGCAGCTTAGTTGGGGACAGGGGTCAAGAGACCCAGTACTTC.

This clonotype was observed a few times. The chain employs TRBV28 and TRBJ2-1; D not resolved. The DNA end is a closer match to TRBJ2-7, so the J assignment may be wrong. The CDR3 runs to 14 residues. CDR1 is MDHEN and CDR2 is SYDVKM in the germline V gene. Here the CDR3 DNA reads TGTGCCAGCAGTCCCCCCGGTGTTCCCTACGAGCAGTACTTC. It translates to CASSPPGVPYEQYF.

This clonotype was seen only a few times. The junction departs from the called germline gene at one end, perhaps through a read error. The chain combines TRBV30 with TRBJ1-2; D uncertain. The V gene's germline CDR1 is GTSNPN and CDR2 SVGIG (reference sequence). The CDR3 contains 14 residues. CDR3 protein: CAWSPSGRRYGYTF. CDR3 in DNA: TGTGCTTGGAGTCCCTCCGGACGGAGATATGGCTACACCTTC. The full variable domain, with the rest looked up from reference TRBV30 and TRBJ1-2, is SQTIHQWPATLVQPVGSPLSLECTVEGTSNPNLYWYRQAAGRGLQLLFYSVGIGQISSEVPQNLSASRPQDRQFILSSKKLLLSDSGFYLCAWSPSGRRYGYTFGSGTRLTVV.

This clonotype was detected a few times. The chain combines TRBV2 with TRBJ2-1, with D unresolved. Germline values: CDR1 SNHLY, CDR2 FYNNEI. This CDR3 has 11 residues. V was trimmed by 4 bases and J by 9 bases, leaving 7 bases between them. The CDR3 DNA reads as TGTGCCAGCAGTGGGTATAGTGAGCAGTTCTTC. Protein sequence: CASSGYSEQFF.

The chain employs TRBV20-1 and TRBJ2-5; D unresolved. V lost 3 bases and J lost 0, with 8 bases in between. Germline loops: CDR1 DFQATT, CDR2 SNEGSKA (reference sequence). The CDR3 loop spans 13 amino acids. DNA for the CDR3: TGCAGTGCTAGGCAGACGTACCAAGAGACCCAGTACTTC. Its protein product is CSARQTYQETQYF.

In its sample, this clonotype was seen a few times. The chain couples TRBV7-3 to TRBJ2-1, with 9 bases fitting TRBD2. V lost 2 bases to trimming and J lost 5 bases; unmatched junction nucleotides: 1. From germline, CDR1 is SGHTA and CDR2 FQGTGA. CDR3 length equals 14 residues. Here the CDR3 reads CASSLPSGDNEQFF. CDR3 in DNA: TGTGCCAGCAGCTTACCTAGCGGGGACAATGAGCAGTTCTTC.

With respect to this clonotype: This sequence may be a read error, since a much larger clone differs from it by one base. It is likely a read error, because the conserved phenylalanine at the end of the CDR3 is missing. The chain combines TRBV14 with TRBJ1-3; perhaps TRBD1 as D (6 bases). V dropped 4 bases and J dropped 0 bases, with 7 bases sitting between them. The germline gives CDR1 SGHDN, CDR2 FVKESK. The CDR3 spans 14 residues. The CDR3 loop is CASSRGHSGNTIYL. CDR3 sequence (DNA): TGTGCCAGCAGCCGGGGACACTCTGGAAACACCATATATCTT.

Only a few counts were recorded for this clonotype. The CDR3 is CASSQEYSSYEQYF. The CDR3 DNA reads TGTGCCAGCAGCCAAGAATACAGCTCCTACGAGCAGTACTTC. The chain employs TRBV4-2 and TRBJ2-5; no clear D gene. The DNA end is more similar to TRBJ2-7, so the J call may be wrong. CDR1 and CDR2 (germline): LGHNA, YNFKEQ. This CDR3 contains 14 residues.

This clonotype appeared a few times. V is TRBV28 and J is TRBJ2-2; no firm D call. V was cut by 3 bases and J by 0 bases, with 8 bases left in between. The CDR3 contains 15 residues. The germline V gene has CDR1 MDHEN and CDR2 SYDVKM. CDR3 in amino acids: CASSFYRSNTGELFF. The CDR3 region has the DNA TGTGCCAGCAGTTTTTACAGATCGAACACCGGGGAGCTGTTTTTT.

The rearrangement links TRBV7-9 to TRBJ2-1; D gene unclear. Germline V gives CDR1 SEHNR, CDR2 FQNEAQ (reference sequence). Trimming removed 8 bases from V and 9 bases from J, with 20 bases in between. This CDR3 has 14 amino acids. CDR3 sequence reads: CASLGTPLVGEQFF. For the CDR3, the DNA is TGTGCCAGCTTAGGAACTCCCCTGGTGGGTGAGCAGTTCTTC.

The chain employs TRBV6-6 and TRBJ2-1, with 11 bases identical to TRBD2. Germline trimming cut 6 bases from V and 6 bases from J; bases unmatched to any gene: 7. This CDR3 has 15 residues. Germline assignment: CDR1 MNHNY and CDR2 SVGAGI (reference sequence). Written as DNA, the CDR3 is TGTGCCAGCAGCAGGGGACTAGCGGCAGGCAATGAGCAGTTCTTC. This gives the protein CASSRGLAAGNEQFF.

This clonotype was counted a few times. The CDR3 sequence: CASSLVAGTAAYEQYF. The CDR3 bases are TGTGCCAGCAGCTTAGTAGCGGGGACAGCGGCCTACGAGCAGTACTTC. J is TRBJ2-7 and V is TRBV7-2; D might be TRBD2 (8 bases). Germline V gives CDR1 SGHTA, CDR2 FQGNSA. Trimming shortened V by 1 base and J by 2 bases, and 15 bases separated the two germline ends. The CDR3 has 16 residues.

This clonotype was counted only a few times. DNA of the CDR3: TGTGCCAGCAGTTGGACAGGGGCAGAAGAGACCCAGTACTTC. It specifies CASSWTGAEETQYF. The chain recombines TRBV27 with TRBJ2-5; TRBD1 matches 9 bases. J gave up 3 bases and V 4 bases, and 3 bases lay outside the gene matches. Germline-derived CDR1 and CDR2 are MNHEY and SMNVEV (reference sequence). There are 14 residues in the CDR3.

The table lists this clonotype with a few counts. The chain links TRBV20-1 to TRBJ2-1, with D possibly matching TRBD2 (5 bases). The CDR3 spans 14 residues. The germline CDR1 and CDR2 sequences are DFQATT and SNEGSKA (reference sequence). V lost 6 bases, J lost 2 bases, and 14 bases lay in between. The CDR3 sequence is CSAPKAEAYNEQFF. CDR3 DNA: TGCAGTGCCCCAAAAGCGGAAGCCTACAATGAGCAGTTCTTC.

The chain couples TRBV5-1 to TRBJ1-1; TRBD1 aligns across 7 bases. With 3 bases clipped from V and 7 bases from J, the junction kept 6 bases outside the gene matches. Looked up from germline, CDR1 is SGHRS and CDR2 is YFSETQ. CDR3 length: 13 residues. CDR3 nucleotide sequence: TGCGCCAGCAGCTATGACAGGGACTTTGAAGCTTTCTTT. Amino acids: CASSYDRDFEAFF.

This clonotype turned up a few times. V and J are TRBV20-1 and TRBJ2-5; 8 bases are a match to TRBD2. The J call may be faulty, since TRBJ2-7 better matches the DNA end. The CDR3 extends over 14 amino acids. Looked up from germline, CDR1 is DFQATT and CDR2 is SNEGSKA (reference sequence). CDR3: CSARGLAFSYEQYF. The CDR3 DNA is TGCAGTGCTAGAGGACTAGCGTTTAGTTACGAGCAGTACTTC.

This clonotype has just a few counts. The chain has TRBV6-2 or TRBV6-3 and TRBJ2-4; TRBD1 aligns across 7 bases. CDR1 and CDR2 (germline): MNHEY, SVGEGT. V gave up 6 bases and J gave up 4 bases; unmatched junction bases: 3. The length of the CDR3 is 13 residues. DNA of the CDR3: TGTGCCAGCAGGAGACAGGGAAAAAACATTCAGTACTTC. It is translated as CASRRQGKNIQYF.

The table lists this clonotype with a few counts. The J gene is TRBJ2-5, the V gene TRBV7-6, with D perhaps TRBD2 (6 bases). The germline V gene has CDR1 SGHVS and CDR2 FNYEAQ. The germline V and J ends were trimmed by 5 bases and 5 bases, with 18 bases remaining between them. The CDR3 spans 15 residues. The CDR3 sequence is CASSPGSGVLETQYF. CDR3 sequence (DNA): TGTGCCAGCAGCCCGGGTTCGGGAGTTTTGGAGACCCAGTACTTC.

The chain combines TRBV9 with TRBJ1-1, with a possible D match to TRBD1 (5 bases). Germline V gene lookup returns CDR1 SGDLS and CDR2 YYNGEE. The CDR3 sequence is 14 residues long. Deletions cut 0 bases from V and 6 bases from J, with 12 bases between. The CDR3 DNA follows: TGTGCCAGCAGCGTAGTTACTGGGGGAGCTGAAGCTTTCTTT. It codes for CASSVVTGGAEAFF.

V gene TRBV4-1 combines with J gene TRBJ2-5; TRBD2 matches at 9 bases. The end of the DNA aligns better with TRBJ2-1, so the J call may be wrong. The CDR3 is made up of 15 amino acids. The V gene's germline CDR1 is MGHRA and CDR2 YSYEKL. The CDR3 DNA follows: TGCGCCAGCAGCCGCGGGAGGGGGTCGTACAATGAGCAGTTCTTC. Translation: CASSRGRGSYNEQFF.